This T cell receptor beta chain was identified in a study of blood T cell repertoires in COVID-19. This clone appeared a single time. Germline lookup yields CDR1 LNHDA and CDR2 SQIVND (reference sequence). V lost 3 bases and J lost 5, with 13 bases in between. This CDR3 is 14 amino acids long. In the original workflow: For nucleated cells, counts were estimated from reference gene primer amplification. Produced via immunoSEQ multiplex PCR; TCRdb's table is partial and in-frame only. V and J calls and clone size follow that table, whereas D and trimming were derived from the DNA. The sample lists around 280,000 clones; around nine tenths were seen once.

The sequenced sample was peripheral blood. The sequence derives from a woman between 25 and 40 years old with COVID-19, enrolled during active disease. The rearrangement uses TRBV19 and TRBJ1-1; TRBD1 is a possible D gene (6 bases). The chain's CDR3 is CASSIPGARTEAFF. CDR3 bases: TGTGCCAGTAGTATCCCAGGGGCGAGAACTGAAGCTTTCTTT.